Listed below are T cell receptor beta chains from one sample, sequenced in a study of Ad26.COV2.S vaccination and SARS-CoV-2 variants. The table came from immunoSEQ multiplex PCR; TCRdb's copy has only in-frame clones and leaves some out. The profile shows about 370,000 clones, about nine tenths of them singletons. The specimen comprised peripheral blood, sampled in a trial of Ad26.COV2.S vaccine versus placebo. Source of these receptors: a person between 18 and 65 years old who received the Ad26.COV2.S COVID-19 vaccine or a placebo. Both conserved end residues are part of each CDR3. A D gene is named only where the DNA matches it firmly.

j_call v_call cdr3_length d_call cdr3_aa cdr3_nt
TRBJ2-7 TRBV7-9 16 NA CASSPWRGTPFYEQYF TGTGCCAGCAGCCCTTGGAGGGGGACTCCTTTCTACGAGCAGTACTTC
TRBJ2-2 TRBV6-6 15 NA CASSYVRGITGELFF TGTGCCAGCAGTTATGTGCGGGGAATCACCGGGGAGCTGTTTTTT
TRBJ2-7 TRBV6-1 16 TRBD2 CASSEYRLAGFYEQYF TGTGCCAGCAGTGAATATCGACTAGCGGGGTTCTACGAGCAGTACTTC
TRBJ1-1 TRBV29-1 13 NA CSVLQGRSTEAFF TGCAGCGTTCTACAGGGTAGGAGCACTGAAGCTTTCTTT
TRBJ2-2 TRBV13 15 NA CASSPVSLNTGELFF TGTGCCAGCAGCCCAGTGAGTCTTAACACCGGGGAGCTGTTTTTT
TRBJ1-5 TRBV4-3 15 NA CASSQDRQYNQPQHF TGCGCCAGCAGCCAAGATCGGCAGTACAATCAGCCCCAGCATTTT
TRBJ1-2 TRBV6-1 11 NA CASSELGGYTF TGTGCCAGCAGTGAGCTTGGGGGCTACACCTTC
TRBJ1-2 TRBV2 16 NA CASRKTGTVSLYGYTF TGTGCCAGCAGGAAGACGGGTACAGTGTCCCTCTATGGCTACACCTTC
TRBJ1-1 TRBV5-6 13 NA CASSPGVGGRAFF TGTGCCAGCAGCCCGGGCGTGGGAGGGCGAGCTTTCTTT
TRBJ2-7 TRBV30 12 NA CAWSVKGSEQYF TGTGCCTGGAGTGTAAAGGGGTCCGAGCAGTACTTC